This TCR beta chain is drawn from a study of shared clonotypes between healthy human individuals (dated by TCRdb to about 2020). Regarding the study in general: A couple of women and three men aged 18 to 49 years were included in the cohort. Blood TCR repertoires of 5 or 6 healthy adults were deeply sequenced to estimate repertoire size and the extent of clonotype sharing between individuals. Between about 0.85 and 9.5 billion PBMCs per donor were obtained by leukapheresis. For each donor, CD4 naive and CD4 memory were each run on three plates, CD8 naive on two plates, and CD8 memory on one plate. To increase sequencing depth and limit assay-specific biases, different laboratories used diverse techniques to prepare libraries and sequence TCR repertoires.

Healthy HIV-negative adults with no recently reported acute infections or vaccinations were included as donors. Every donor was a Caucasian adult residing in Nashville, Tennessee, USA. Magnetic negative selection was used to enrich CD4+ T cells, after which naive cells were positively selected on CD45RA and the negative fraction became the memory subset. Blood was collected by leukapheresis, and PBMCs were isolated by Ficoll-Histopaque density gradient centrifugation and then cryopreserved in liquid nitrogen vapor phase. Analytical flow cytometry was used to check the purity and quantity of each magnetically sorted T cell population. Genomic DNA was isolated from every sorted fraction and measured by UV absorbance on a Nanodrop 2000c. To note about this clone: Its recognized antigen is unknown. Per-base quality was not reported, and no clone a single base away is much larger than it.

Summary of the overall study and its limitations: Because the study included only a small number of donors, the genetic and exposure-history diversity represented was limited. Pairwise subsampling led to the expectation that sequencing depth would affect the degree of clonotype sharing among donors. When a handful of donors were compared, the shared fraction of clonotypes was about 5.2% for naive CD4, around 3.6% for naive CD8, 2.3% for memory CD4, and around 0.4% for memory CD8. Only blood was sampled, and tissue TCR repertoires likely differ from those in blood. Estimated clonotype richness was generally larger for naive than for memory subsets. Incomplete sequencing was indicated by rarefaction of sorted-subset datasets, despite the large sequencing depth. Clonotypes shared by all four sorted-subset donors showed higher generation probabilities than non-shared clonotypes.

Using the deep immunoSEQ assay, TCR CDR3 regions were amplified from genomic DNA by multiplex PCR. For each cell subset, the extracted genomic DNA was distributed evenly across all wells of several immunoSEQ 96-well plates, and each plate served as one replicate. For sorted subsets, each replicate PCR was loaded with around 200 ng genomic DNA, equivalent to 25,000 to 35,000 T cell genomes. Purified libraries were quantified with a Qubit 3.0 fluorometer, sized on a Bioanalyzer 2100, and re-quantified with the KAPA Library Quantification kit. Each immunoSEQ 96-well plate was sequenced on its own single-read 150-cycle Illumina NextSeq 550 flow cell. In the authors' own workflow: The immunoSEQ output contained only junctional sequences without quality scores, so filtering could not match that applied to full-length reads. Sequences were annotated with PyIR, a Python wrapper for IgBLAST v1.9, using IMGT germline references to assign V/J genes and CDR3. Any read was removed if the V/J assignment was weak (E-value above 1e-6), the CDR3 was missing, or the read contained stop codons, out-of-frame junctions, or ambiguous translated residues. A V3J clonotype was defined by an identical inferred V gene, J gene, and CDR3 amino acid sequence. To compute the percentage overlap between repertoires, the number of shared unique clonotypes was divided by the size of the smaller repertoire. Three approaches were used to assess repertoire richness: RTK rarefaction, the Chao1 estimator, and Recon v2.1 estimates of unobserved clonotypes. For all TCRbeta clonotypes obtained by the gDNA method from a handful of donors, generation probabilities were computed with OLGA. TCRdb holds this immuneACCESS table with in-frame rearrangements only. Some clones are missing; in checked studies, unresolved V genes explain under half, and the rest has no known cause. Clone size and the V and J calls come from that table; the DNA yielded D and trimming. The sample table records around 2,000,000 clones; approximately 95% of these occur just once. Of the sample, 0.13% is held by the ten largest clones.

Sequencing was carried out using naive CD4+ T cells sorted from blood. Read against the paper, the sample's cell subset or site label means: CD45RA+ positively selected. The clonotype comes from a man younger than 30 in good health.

The CDR3 protein: CASSAKPGVSGETQYF. The DNA sequence follows: TGTGCCAGCAGCGCGAAGCCCGGGGTCTCGGGAGAGACCCAGTACTTC. Recombination linked TRBV9 to TRBJ2-5; TRBD2 is possibly the D segment (5 matching bases). The CDR3, from cysteine to phenylalanine, totals 16 residues. Just the 48-base CDR3 DNA is kept, in frame starting at base 1. CDR1 and CDR2 are read off the germline V gene as SGDLS and YYNGEE. The junction shows trimming of 3 bases on V and 4 bases on J, plus 19 bases between the germline ends. The full variable domain, with segments outside the CDR3 supplied by the reference TRBV9 and TRBJ2-5 proteins, appears as DSGVTQTPKHLITATGQRVTLRCSPRSGDLSVYWYQQSLDQGLQFLIQYYNGEERAKGNILERFSAQQFPDLHSELNLSSLELGDSALYFCASSAKPGVSGETQYFGPGTRLLVL.